Listed here is a single T cell receptor (beta chain). Its antigen is not known. These data are taken from a study of shared clonotypes between healthy human individuals. Replicate PCRs run on sorted subsets employed around 200 ng DNA, approximately 30,000 T cell genomes. Assay: immunoSEQ multiplex PCR; the TCRdb copy retains only in-frame clones and omits some. The table has approximately 1.9 million clones, 93% seen once; the top ten hold roughly 1.7%. The study's findings and limits: Naive subsets usually exceeded memory subsets in estimated richness. How much donors shared clonotypes was expected to be affected by sequencing depth.

Naive CD8 cells were CD45RO-negative, positively selected for CCR7, excluding terminally differentiated effector memory CD45RA+ cells. V shed 10 bases and J shed 4 bases, with 10 bases lying between them. The CDR3 is 12 amino acids. Germline V gene lookup returns CDR1 ENHRY and CDR2 SYGVKD. This sequence originates from a man younger than 30 in good health. Some clones in this sample may be carry-over from other donors' samples. The sample comprised naive CD8+ T cells from PBMCs. V and J are TRBV10-3 and TRBJ2-2; no definite D call. CDR3 loop: CATHPTTGELFF. The CDR3 DNA sequence: TGTGCCACCCACCCTACCACCGGGGAGCTGTTTTTT.